A selection of T cell receptor beta chains follows, all from one sample in a study of radiotherapy plus CTLA-4 blockade in lung cancer. TCRdb's copy holds only in-frame clones and misses some; the assay was immunoSEQ multiplex PCR. Of roughly 68,000 clones listed, roughly 80% are singletons. The sample consisted of peripheral blood, taken from a patient treated with radiotherapy plus ipilimumab. Every receptor here comes from a human donor with non-small cell lung cancer who had a complete response to radiotherapy plus ipilimumab. CDR3s include the opening cysteine and the closing phenylalanine or tryptophan.

TRBV2 CASSELVYGYTF
TRBV30 CAWSPGQVHRF
TRBV28 CASSPPGGYHNEQFF
TRBV5-6 CASSLGRRDGYTF
TRBV4-3 CASSQEEDREAFF
TRBV11-2 CASSLEVVRTETQYF
TRBV7-2 CASREGGFGQYF
TRBV30 CAWRALAGRYNEQFF
TRBV29-1 CSAGHLYNEQFF
TRBV7-9 CASSLVGVNTEAFF
TRBV6-1 CASSGASGSLIRTDTQYF
TRBV30 CAWSVRQGSDTQYF
TRBV6-4 CASSRQGRDEQFF
TRBV19 CASSMGQQLGSYNEQFF
TRBV27 CASSYGTSSPTDTQYF
TRBV5-1 CASSLQGSNTGELFF
TRBV2 CASSEAYSFSGANVLTF
TRBV7-2 CASSLVAREGQETQYF
TRBV7-2 CASRGLEGDTQYF
TRBV6-6 CASRFTVNTEAFF
TRBV27 CASSFRVRTDTQYF
TRBV19 CATNTGNTDTQYF
TRBV18 CASDPGTGPSEQYF
TRBV6-4 CASSPSPGNQPQHF
TRBV5-4 CASRSAGGQETQYF
TRBV18 CASSPRSSHNEKLFF
TRBV11-3 CASSLEQSTDTQYF
TRBV15 CATSSPGETQYF
TRBV29-1 CSVETRTDTQYF
TRBV30 CAWTGLVYTNEQFF
TRBV6-1 CASSVYNEQFF
TRBV2 CASSEVRSPYNEQFF
TRBV19 CASSIDSFQRGEEVFF
TRBV29-1 CSVADTRVVRTMNTEAFF